This T cell receptor (beta chain) stems from a study of OX40 agonist ivuxolimab in advanced cancers. The overall study: Ivuxolimab, an agonist antibody against OX40 (CD134), was given to patients. Subjects had a mean age of about 57 years, with a range of about 20 to 85; around 80% were male.

The method was immunoSEQ multiplex PCR; TCRdb's version includes in-frame clones alone and lacks a portion of them. The sample carries roughly 60,000 clones, around 87% recorded once. CDR1 is MNHNS and CDR2 is SASEGT in the germline V gene. With V trimmed by 2 bases and J by 2 bases, 5 bases remained unmatched. The CDR3 totals 15 residues. The chain recombines TRBV6-1 with TRBJ1-2; 7 bases match TRBD1. The sequence derives from an adult with an advanced solid tumor such as melanoma, head and neck, liver or kidney cancer. This specimen consisted of CD4+ or CD8+ T cells sorted from blood, obtained in a trial of the OX40 agonist ivuxolimab. CDR3 region: CASSESSTGNYGYTF. The CDR3 nucleotides read TGTGCCAGCAGTGAATCCTCGACAGGGAACTATGGCTACACCTTC.